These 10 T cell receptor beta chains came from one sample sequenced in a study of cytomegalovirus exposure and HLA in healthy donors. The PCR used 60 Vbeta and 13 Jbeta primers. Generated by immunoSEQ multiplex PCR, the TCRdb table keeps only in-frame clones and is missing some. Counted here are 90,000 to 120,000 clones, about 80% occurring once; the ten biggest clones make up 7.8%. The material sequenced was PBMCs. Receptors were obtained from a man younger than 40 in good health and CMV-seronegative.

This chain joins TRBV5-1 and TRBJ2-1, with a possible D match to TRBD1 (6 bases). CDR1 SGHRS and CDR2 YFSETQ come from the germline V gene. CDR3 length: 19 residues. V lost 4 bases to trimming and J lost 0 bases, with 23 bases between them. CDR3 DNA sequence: TGCGCCAGCAGCGCCGGGACAATGGGCAGAAGGGTCTCCTACAATGAGCAGTTCTTC. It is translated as CASSAGTMGRRVSYNEQFF. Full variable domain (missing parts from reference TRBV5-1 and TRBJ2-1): KAGVTQTPRYLIKTRGQQVTLSCSPISGHRSVSWYQQTPGQGLQFLFEYFSETQRNKGNFPGRFSGRQFSNSRSEMNVSTLELGDSALYLCASSAGTMGRRVSYNEQFFGPGTRLTVL.

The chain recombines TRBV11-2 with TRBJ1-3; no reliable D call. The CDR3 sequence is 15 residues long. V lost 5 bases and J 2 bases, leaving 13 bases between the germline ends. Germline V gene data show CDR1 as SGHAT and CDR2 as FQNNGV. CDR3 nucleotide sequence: TGTGCCAGCAGCCGACGGGAGGTAGCTGGAAACACCATATATTTT. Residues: CASSRREVAGNTIYF.

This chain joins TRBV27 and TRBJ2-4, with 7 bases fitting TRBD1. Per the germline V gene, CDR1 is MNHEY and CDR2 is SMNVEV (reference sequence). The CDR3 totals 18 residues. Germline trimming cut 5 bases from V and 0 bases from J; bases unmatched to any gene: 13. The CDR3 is CASSAIRGQTLAKNIQYF. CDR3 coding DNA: TGTGCCAGCAGTGCCATAAGGGGACAGACACTAGCCAAAAACATTCAGTACTTC.

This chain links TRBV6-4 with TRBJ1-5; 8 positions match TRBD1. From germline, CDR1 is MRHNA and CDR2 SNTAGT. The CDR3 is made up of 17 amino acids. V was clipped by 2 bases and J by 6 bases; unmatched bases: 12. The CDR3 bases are TGTGCCAGCAGTGACCCCGGACAGGGAGGGAGGCGTCAGCCCCAGCATTTT. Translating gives CASSDPGQGGRRQPQHF.

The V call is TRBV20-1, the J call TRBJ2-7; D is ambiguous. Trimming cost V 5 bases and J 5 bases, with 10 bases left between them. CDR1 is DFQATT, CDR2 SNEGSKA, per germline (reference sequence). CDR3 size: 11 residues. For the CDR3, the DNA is TGCAGTGCTGGAGTCGAGAACGAGCAGTACTTC. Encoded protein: CSAGVENEQYF.

The DNA of the CDR3 is TGTGCCAGCAGCTTGGCCGGGACAGGGACCTACGAGCAGTACTTC. Protein product: CASSLAGTGTYEQYF. The gene calls are TRBV5-6 and TRBJ2-7; 9 bases fit TRBD1. This CDR3 is 15 amino acids long. Trimming took 0 bases from V and 2 from J; bases not matched to a gene: 3. In germline, CDR1 is SGHDT, CDR2 YYEEEE.

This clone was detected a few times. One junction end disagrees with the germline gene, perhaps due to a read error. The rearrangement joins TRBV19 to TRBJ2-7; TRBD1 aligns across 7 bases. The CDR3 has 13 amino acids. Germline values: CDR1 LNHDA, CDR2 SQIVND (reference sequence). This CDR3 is CASNRGIGYEQYF. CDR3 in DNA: TGTGCGAGTAACAGGGGTATTGGCTACGAGCAGTACTTC. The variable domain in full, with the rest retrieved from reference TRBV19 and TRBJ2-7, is DGGITQSPKYLFRKEGQNVTLSCEQNLNHDAMYWYRQDPGQGLRLIYYSQIVNDFQKGDIAEGYSVSREKKESFPLTVTSAQKNPTAFYLCASNRGIGYEQYFGPGTRLTVT.

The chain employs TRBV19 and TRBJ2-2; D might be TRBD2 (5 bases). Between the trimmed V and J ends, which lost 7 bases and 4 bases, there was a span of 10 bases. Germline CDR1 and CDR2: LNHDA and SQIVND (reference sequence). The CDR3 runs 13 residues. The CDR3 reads CASTFGLTGELFF. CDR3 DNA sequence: TGTGCCAGTACTTTTGGACTCACCGGGGAGCTGTTTTTT.

The CDR3 reads CASSFYPSSYEQYF. The DNA of the CDR3 is TGTGCCAGCAGTTTTTATCCGAGCTCCTACGAGCAGTACTTC. The V gene is TRBV27, the J gene TRBJ2-7; the D is unclear. Trimming pared 3 bases from V and 0 bases from J, leaving 9 bases between. The CDR3 consists of 14 residues. CDR1 is MNHEY, CDR2 SMNVEV, per germline (reference sequence).

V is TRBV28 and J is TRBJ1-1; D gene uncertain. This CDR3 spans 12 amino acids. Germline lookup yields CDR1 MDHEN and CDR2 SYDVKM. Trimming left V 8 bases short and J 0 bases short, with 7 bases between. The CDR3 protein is CASETVNTEAFF. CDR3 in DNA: TGTGCCAGCGAGACTGTGAACACTGAAGCTTTCTTT.